The clone carrying this T cell receptor beta chain was observed at least ten times. Its specificity is unknown. Transcripts of RNA were the source for amplifying TCR beta CDR3 regions. RT-PCR with HTBI primers came first, then second-round multiplex PCR. TCRdb itself ran the multiplex PCR reads through MiXCR, one entry per CDR3 protein. The sample contains about 480,000 distinct CDR3 sequences, around 15% of which appear only once. The CDR3 consists of 15 residues. Germline V lookup: CDR1 MNHEY, CDR2 SMNVEV (reference sequence). V dropped 3 bases and J dropped 3 bases, with 11 bases sitting between them. The record originates from a study of Graves' ophthalmopathy and Graves' hyperthyroidism. Notes on the study in general: The model flagged ophthalmopathy progression at 65% to 71% sensitivity and 72% to 85% specificity.

J is TRBJ2-2 and V is TRBV27; TRBD2 might be the D (7 bases). This TCR was recovered from a woman in her thirties with Graves' ophthalmopathy. Sequenced: blood. The CDR3 DNA reads TGTGCCAGCAGTTTGAGGGGGAGGGACACCGGGGAGCTGTTTTTT. Protein sequence: CASSLRGRDTGELFF.